A single T cell receptor (beta chain) is shown here with its context. This sample was taken from a study of blood T cell repertoires in COVID-19. Trimming removed 6 bases from V and 3 bases from J; junction bases left unmatched: 1. CDR1 is SGHRS and CDR2 is YFSETQ in the germline V gene. The CDR3 length is 12 residues. Sequencing used immunoSEQ multiplex PCR; TCRdb keeps in-frame clones, though not all of them. This table has a few hundred thousand clones, approximately 80% appearing once. This clonotype was sampled from a man aged 40-49 years who had recovered from COVID-19. The sequenced material came from PBMCs or T cells enriched from blood (not recorded which). The genes are TRBV5-1 and TRBJ2-5, with 8 bases that match TRBD2. The chain's CDR3 is CASTGGEETQYF. CDR3 sequence (DNA): TGCGCCAGCACGGGAGGGGAAGAGACCCAGTACTTC.